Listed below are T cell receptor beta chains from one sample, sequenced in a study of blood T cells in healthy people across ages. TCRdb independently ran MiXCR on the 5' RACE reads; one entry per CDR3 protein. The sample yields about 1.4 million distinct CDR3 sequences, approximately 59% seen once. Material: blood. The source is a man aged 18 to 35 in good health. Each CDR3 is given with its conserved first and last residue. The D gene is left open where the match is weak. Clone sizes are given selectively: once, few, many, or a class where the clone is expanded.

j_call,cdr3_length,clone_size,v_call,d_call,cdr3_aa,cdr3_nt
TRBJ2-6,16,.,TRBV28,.,CASSLQGSSGANVLTF,TGTGCCAGCAGTTTGCAGGGAAGCTCTGGGGCCAACGTCCTGACTTTC
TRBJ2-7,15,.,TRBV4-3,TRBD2,CASSHAGTSAYEQYF,TGCGCCAGCAGCCACGCCGGGACTAGCGCTTACGAGCAGTACTTC
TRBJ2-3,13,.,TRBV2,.,CASITVAADTQYF,TGTGCCAGCATTACGGTAGCGGCAGATACGCAGTATTTT
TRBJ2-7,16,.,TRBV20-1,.,CSARGGDRPESYEQYF,TGCAGTGCTAGAGGGGGGGACAGACCCGAGTCCTACGAGCAGTACTTC
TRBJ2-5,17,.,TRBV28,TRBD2,CASSLYQRGLVEETQYF,TGTGCCAGCAGTTTGTATCAAAGGGGACTAGTGGAAGAGACCCAGTACTTC
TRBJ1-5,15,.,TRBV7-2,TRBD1,CASSLVARGDQPQHF,TGTGCCAGCAGCTTAGTGGCCAGGGGGGATCAGCCCCAGCATTTT
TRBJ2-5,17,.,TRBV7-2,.,CASSPLFEEPSKETQYF,TGTGCCAGCAGCCCCCTGTTCGAAGAACCCTCTAAAGAGACCCAGTACTTC
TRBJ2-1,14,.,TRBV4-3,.,CASSQDRMYNEQFF,TGCGCCAGCAGCCAAGACAGAATGTACAATGAGCAGTTCTTC
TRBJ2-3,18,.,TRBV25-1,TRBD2,CASSDMGLAGGGTDTQYF,TGTGCCAGCAGTGACATGGGACTAGCGGGAGGGGGCACAGATACGCAGTATTTT
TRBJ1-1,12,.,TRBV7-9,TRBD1,CASSPGTAEAFF,TGTGCCAGCTCACCAGGGACAGCTGAAGCTTTCTTT
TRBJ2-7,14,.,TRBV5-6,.,CASRGTHFANEQYF,TGTGCCAGCAGGGGGACTCACTTCGCGAACGAGCAGTACTTC
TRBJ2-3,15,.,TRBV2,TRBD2,CASRSGRARTDTQYF,TGTGCCAGCAGGAGCGGGAGGGCCAGAACAGATACGCAGTATTTT
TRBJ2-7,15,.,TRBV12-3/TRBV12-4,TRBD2,CASSSPGGGRYEQYF,TGTGCCAGCAGTTCCCCTGGGGGAGGGAGGTACGAGCAGTACTTC
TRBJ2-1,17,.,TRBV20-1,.,CSARDGGNYRVRNEQFF,TGCAGTGCTAGAGATGGGGGGAACTACCGGGTTCGCAATGAGCAGTTCTTC
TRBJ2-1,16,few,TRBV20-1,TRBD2,CSARDDLAGGYNEQFF,TGCAGTGCTAGAGACGACCTAGCGGGAGGCTACAATGAGCAGTTCTTC
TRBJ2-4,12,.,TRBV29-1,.,CSVEDLPGEQYF,TGCAGCGTTGAAGATCTACCGGGAGAGCAGTACTTC
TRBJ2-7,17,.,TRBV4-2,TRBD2,CASSQVTLAGGNYEQYF,TGTGCCAGCAGCCAAGTAACCCTAGCGGGGGGGAACTACGAGCAGTACTTC
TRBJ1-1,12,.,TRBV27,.,CASSFGGGGAFF,TGTGCCAGCAGTTTCGGCGGGGGGGGAGCTTTCTTT
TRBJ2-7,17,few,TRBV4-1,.,CASSQGSSGRESYEQYF,TGCGCCAGCAGCCAAGGTTCCTCGGGACGGGAATCCTACGAGCAGTACTTC
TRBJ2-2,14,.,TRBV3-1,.,CASSHRRDHGELFF,TGTGCCAGCAGCCATCGCAGGGACCACGGGGAGCTGTTTTTT
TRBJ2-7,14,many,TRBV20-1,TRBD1,CSARSGTGEAEQYF,TGCAGTGCTAGATCCGGGACAGGGGAGGCCGAGCAGTACTTC
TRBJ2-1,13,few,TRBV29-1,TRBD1,CSVGDRGDNEQFF,TGCAGCGTTGGGGACAGGGGGGACAATGAGCAGTTCTTC
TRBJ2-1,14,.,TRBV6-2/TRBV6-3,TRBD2,CASQRGSQTNEQFF,TGTGCCAGCCAGCGGGGCTCACAAACCAATGAGCAGTTCTTC
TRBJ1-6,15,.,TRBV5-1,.,CASSLESAISSPLHF,TGCGCCAGCAGCTTGGAATCAGCAATAAGTTCACCCCTCCACTTT
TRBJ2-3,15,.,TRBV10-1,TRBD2,CASSAGTSVGDTQYF,TGCGCCAGCAGCGCCGGGACTAGCGTAGGAGATACGCAGTATTTT
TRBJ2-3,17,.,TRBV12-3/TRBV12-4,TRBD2,CASSPWTSGGRADTQYF,TGTGCCAGCAGCCCCTGGACTAGCGGGGGAAGAGCAGATACGCAGTATTTT
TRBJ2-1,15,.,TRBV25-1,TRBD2,CASSVPGTSGGEQFF,TGTGCCAGCAGTGTCCCCGGGACTAGCGGGGGTGAGCAGTTCTTC
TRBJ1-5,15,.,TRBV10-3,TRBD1,CAISADRGGNQPQHF,TGTGCCATCAGTGCGGACAGGGGTGGCAATCAGCCCCAGCATTTT
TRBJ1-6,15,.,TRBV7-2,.,CASSDELLGNSPLHF,TGTGCCAGCAGCGATGAGCTGTTAGGCAATTCACCCCTCCACTTT
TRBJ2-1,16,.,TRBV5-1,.,CASSRPLQNSYNEQFF,TGCGCCAGCAGCCGCCCTCTCCAGAATTCCTACAATGAGCAGTTCTTC
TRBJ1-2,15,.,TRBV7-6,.,CASSSEDRAIYGYTF,TGTGCCAGCAGCAGTGAGGACAGAGCGATCTATGGCTACACCTTC
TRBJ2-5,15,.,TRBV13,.,CASSLAQFSQETQYF,TGTGCCAGCAGCTTGGCCCAGTTCAGTCAAGAGACCCAGTACTTC
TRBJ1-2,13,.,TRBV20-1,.,CSQQSGEEYGYTF,TGCAGTCAGCAGTCAGGGGAGGAGTATGGCTACACCTTC
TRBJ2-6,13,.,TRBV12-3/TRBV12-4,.,CASSWGGANVLTF,TGTGCCAGCAGTTGGGGAGGGGCCAACGTCCTGACTTTC
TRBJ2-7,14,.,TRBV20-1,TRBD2,CSAQRERLYNEQYF,TGCAGTGCTCAGCGGGAGCGCCTCTACAATGAGCAGTACTTC
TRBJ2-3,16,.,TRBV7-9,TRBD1,CASSSRQGRNTDTQYF,TGTGCCAGCAGCTCCCGACAGGGGCGGAACACAGATACGCAGTATTTT
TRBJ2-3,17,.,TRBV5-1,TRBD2,CASSFWTSGTSTDTQYF,TGCGCCAGCAGCTTTTGGACTAGCGGTACTAGCACAGATACGCAGTATTTT
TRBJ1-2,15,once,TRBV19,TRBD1,CASKPTDGQGAGYTF,TGTGCCAGTAAACCAACAGATGGACAGGGAGCAGGCTACACCTTC
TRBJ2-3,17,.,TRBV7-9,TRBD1,CASRPGTAGLSTDTQYF,TGTGCCAGCAGGCCTGGGACAGCCGGATTGAGCACAGATACGCAGTATTTT
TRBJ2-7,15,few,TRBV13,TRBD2,CASSRALAGVNEQYF,TGTGCCAGCAGCCGAGCTTTAGCGGGGGTTAACGAGCAGTACTTC